The 14 T cell receptor beta chains presented below share a single source sample, sequenced in a study of blood T cell repertoires in COVID-19. Using immunoSEQ multiplex PCR, the repertoire was profiled, and TCRdb retains in-frame clones only, with some absent. The sample holds around 75,000 clones, 75% to 90% seen once. Material for sequencing was peripheral blood. Receptors originate from a man aged 55 to 70 with acute or convalescent COVID-19.

The J gene is TRBJ1-3, the V gene TRBV21-1; the D call in the table, TRBD1, was not verified against the DNA. TRBV21-1 is labeled a pseudogene. The CDR3 is 17 residues long. CDR3 sequence (DNA): TGTGCCAGCAGCACGGGGAGAGGACAGTGCTCTGGAAACACCATATATTTT. This codes for CASSTGRGQCSGNTIYF.

The V and J genes are TRBV25-1 and TRBJ2-2; TRBD2 is a possible D gene (5 bases). The CDR3 spans 13 residues. V lost 7 bases, J lost 8 bases, and 14 bases lay in between. The V gene's germline CDR1 is MGHDK and CDR2 SYGVNS. CDR3 residues: CASTASGRGELFF. Written as DNA, the CDR3 is TGTGCCAGCACGGCGTCGGGGAGAGGGGAGCTGTTTTTT.

The J gene is TRBJ1-4, the V gene TRBV27; D not certain. V was trimmed by 7 bases and J by 7 bases, leaving 10 bases between them. This CDR3 is built from 12 residues. Germline lookup yields CDR1 MNHEY and CDR2 SMNVEV (reference sequence). CDR3 bases: TGTGCCAGCACGGGTTATGGTGAAAAACTGTTTTTT. Its protein is CASTGYGEKLFF.

The CDR3 DNA reads TGTGCCTCCGGACACTTCCAAGAGACCCAGTACTTC. Its protein product is CASGHFQETQYF. The chain recombines TRBV27 with TRBJ2-5; a possible D gene is TRBD1 (5 bases). Germline-derived CDR1 and CDR2 are MNHEY and SMNVEV (reference sequence). V was clipped by 11 bases and J by 1 base, with 11 bases between them. The CDR3 runs 12 residues.

The chain couples TRBV7-3 to TRBJ2-2; maybe TRBD1 (5 bases). This CDR3 has 14 residues. CDR1 is SGHTA, CDR2 FQGTGA, per germline. Trimming removed 2 bases at V and 6 bases at J, with 10 bases between. The CDR3 DNA sequence: TGTGCCAGCAGCTTAGGGCTAGGGGCCGGGGAGCTGTTTTTT. Residues: CASSLGLGAGELFF.

The rearrangement links TRBV3-1 (or the pseudogene TRBV3-2) to TRBJ1-3; D is ambiguous. Germline values: CDR1 LGHDT, CDR2 YNNKEL (reference sequence). V was cut by 1 base and J by 4 bases, with 11 bases left in between. The CDR3 totals 15 residues. The CDR3 protein is CASSQGSTAGNTIYF. Here the CDR3 DNA reads TGTGCCAGCAGCCAAGGTTCGACTGCAGGAAACACCATATATTTT.

Comment on this clone: The germline gene is not matched at one end of the junction; a read error may be the cause. The chain joins TRBV6-2 or TRBV6-3 to TRBJ2-7, with 7 nucleotides matching TRBD1. The CDR3 has 10 amino acids. Germline V gene sequence: CDR1 MNHEY, CDR2 SVGEGT. CDR3 sequence (DNA): TGTGCCAGCAGTACGACAGGGCTACCCTTC. Its protein product is CASSTTGLPF.

The table lists this clone with a few counts. The gene calls are TRBV10-3 and TRBJ2-5; tentatively, D is TRBD2 (6 bases). CDR1 is ENHRY and CDR2 is SYGVKD in the germline V gene. The V end lost 2 bases, the J end lost 5 bases, and 18 bases lay between the germline ends. This CDR3 comprises 16 residues. The CDR3: CAISEVYEGGRETQYF. The CDR3 nucleotides are TGTGCCATCAGTGAGGTTTACGAGGGAGGCCGTGAGACCCAGTACTTC.

The rearrangement uses TRBV24-1 and TRBJ2-3; TRBD2 is a possible D gene (5 bases). Germline CDR1 is KGHDR and CDR2 is SFDVKD. This CDR3 comprises 14 residues. The V end lost 7 bases, the J end lost 0 bases, and 10 bases lay between the germline ends. The DNA of the CDR3 is TGTGCCACCAGAGGGCTAGCTAGCACAGATACGCAGTATTTT. It encodes CATRGLASTDTQYF.

The chain recombines TRBV10-1 with TRBJ2-7; TRBD2 matches at 7 bases. The V and J ends lost 3 bases and 9 bases, in that order; junction bases with no gene match: 8. CDR1 WNHNN and CDR2 SYGVQD come from the germline V gene (reference sequence). This CDR3 contains 13 residues. CDR3 protein: CASSDRAGTPQYF. In nucleotides, the CDR3 is TGCGCCAGCAGTGATCGAGCGGGAACTCCGCAGTACTTC.

J is TRBJ1-6 and V is TRBV5-6; tentatively, D is TRBD1 (6 bases). Trimming cost V 1 base and J 7 bases, with 12 bases left between them. Germline lookup yields CDR1 SGHDT and CDR2 YYEEEE. This CDR3 region has 15 residues. CDR3 amino acids: CASSLFDRPNSPLHF. The CDR3 DNA reads TGTGCCAGCAGCTTGTTCGACAGGCCCAATTCACCCCTCCACTTT.

This sequence joins TRBV10-3 and TRBJ1-4, with 7 bases matching TRBD1. Germline CDR1 ENHRY, CDR2 SYGVKD. CDR3 length: 15 residues. Trimming cost V 2 bases and J 7 bases; bases outside gene matches: 7. The CDR3 here is CAISEVAGGGEKLFF. The CDR3 DNA reads TGTGCCATCAGTGAGGTGGCAGGGGGAGGTGAAAAACTGTTTTTT.

The rearrangement uses TRBV7-3 and TRBJ2-1; D unresolved. Germline loops: CDR1 SGHTA, CDR2 FQGTGA. The V end was cut by 2 bases, the J end by 7 bases, with 12 bases between. This CDR3 is 14 amino acids long. CDR3 sequence: CASSLGPARNEQFF. In DNA, the CDR3 is TGTGCCAGCAGCTTAGGTCCCGCGAGGAATGAGCAGTTCTTC.

J is TRBJ2-7 and V is TRBV7-2, with D perhaps TRBD1 (5 bases). CDR3 size: 14 residues. Per the germline V gene, CDR1 is SGHTA and CDR2 is FQGNSA. V was pared by 2 bases and J by 6 bases, with 14 bases between. CDR3 in DNA: TGTGCCAGCAGCTTAAGACAGCATTCGGGCGAGCAGTACTTC. It specifies CASSLRQHSGEQYF. Supplemented by reference TRBV7-2 and TRBJ2-7, the full variable domain reads GAGVSQSPSNKVTEKGKDVELRCDPISGHTALYWYRQSLGQGLEFLIYFQGNSAPDKSGLPSDRFSAERTGGSVSTLTIQRTQQEDSAVYLCASSLRQHSGEQYFGPGTRLTVT.